The 32 T cell receptor beta chains below were found in one sample sequenced in a study of blood T cell repertoires in COVID-19 (dated by TCRdb to the early 2020s). Libraries were made using the immunoSEQ multiplex PCR assay. TCRdb obtained this table from immuneACCESS and retained in-frame rearrangements with V and J assigned. These tables miss some clones; where compared with another copy, unresolved V genes account for less than half of the shortfall, and the remainder is unexplained. The sample table shows 75,000 to 100,000 clones, and around 90% are seen once. In total, the top ten clones hold 4% to 5.5% of the sample. What was sequenced was peripheral blood. All receptors derive from a man aged 70 or older with acute or convalescent COVID-19.

For the CDR3, the DNA is TGTGCCAGCAGTTTCGGTCTGAGCTCCTATAATTCACCCCTCCACTTT. It is translated as CASSFGLSSYNSPLHF. The chain recombines TRBV28 with TRBJ1-6, with D unclear. Trimming cost V 3 bases and J 0 bases, with 9 bases left between them. The CDR3 sequence is 16 residues long. CDR1 MDHEN and CDR2 SYDVKM come from the germline V gene.

CDR3 in DNA: TGCGCCAGCAGCTTGGGGCTGACAGGGCGAAATGAAAAACTGTTTTTT. This translates into CASSLGLTGRNEKLFF. This chain uses TRBV5-1 with TRBJ1-4, with TRBD1 matching over 7 bases. Germline V lookup: CDR1 SGHRS, CDR2 YFSETQ. V gave up 0 bases and J gave up 5 bases; unmatched junction bases: 7. The CDR3 contains 16 residues.

This clone occurred once. V is TRBV19 and J is TRBJ1-2; TRBD1 aligns across 12 bases. Germline assignment: CDR1 LNHDA and CDR2 SQIVND (reference sequence). The CDR3 is 16 amino acids. Germline trimming cut 3 bases from V and 7 bases from J; bases unmatched to any gene: 9. The CDR3 reads CASSILPGQGAGGYTF. CDR3 in DNA: TGTGCCAGTAGTATTCTACCGGGACAGGGGGCGGGTGGCTACACCTTC.

A note on this clone: One end of the junction does not line up with germline, which may come from a read error. This chain connects TRBV6-5 to TRBJ2-3; tentatively, D is TRBD2 (6 bases). CDR1 MNHEY and CDR2 SVGAGI come from the germline V gene. This CDR3 is 13 amino acids long. CDR3 amino acids: CAGRLFSTDTQYF. The CDR3 region has the DNA TGCGCGGGACGGCTATTTAGCACAGATACGCAGTATTTT.

The chain couples TRBV6-2 or TRBV6-3 to TRBJ2-1; TRBD2 agrees at 7 bases. The germline V gene has CDR1 MNHEY and CDR2 SVGEGT. The CDR3 has 16 residues. The trim removed 2 bases at V and 0 bases at J, leaving 4 bases unmatched. This chain's CDR3 is CASSYIGGVSYNEQFF. CDR3 in DNA: TGTGCCAGCAGTTACATTGGGGGGGTCTCCTACAATGAGCAGTTCTTC.

This chain's CDR3 is CASSLGSRGRQETQYF. The CDR3 region has the DNA TGCGCCAGCAGCTTGGGGAGCAGGGGTAGGCAAGAGACCCAGTACTTC. V is TRBV5-1 and J is TRBJ2-5, with D possibly being TRBD1 (6 bases). This CDR3 region has 16 residues. V lost 0 bases and J lost 2, with 14 bases in between. Looked up from germline, CDR1 is SGHRS and CDR2 is YFSETQ.

The rearrangement links TRBV5-1 to TRBJ1-5; D gene uncertain. V lost 0 bases and J lost 2, with 9 bases in between. Germline CDR1 reads SGHRS; CDR2 reads YFSETQ. The CDR3 runs 15 residues. The chain's CDR3 is CASSLEVGGNQPQHF. The DNA of the CDR3 is TGCGCCAGCAGCTTGGAGGTCGGGGGCAATCAGCCCCAGCATTTT. The variable domain in full, with the rest retrieved from reference TRBV5-1 and TRBJ1-5, is KAGVTQTPRYLIKTRGQQVTLSCSPISGHRSVSWYQQTPGQGLQFLFEYFSETQRNKGNFPGRFSGRQFSNSRSEMNVSTLELGDSALYLCASSLEVGGNQPQHFGDGTRLSIL.

The CDR3 DNA sequence: TGTGCCAGAAGCTTGATCCCGCGGACAGGGCACGAGCAGTACTTC. Encoded protein: CARSLIPRTGHEQYF. The chain has TRBV5-3 and TRBJ2-7, with TRBD1 identical over 8 bases. TRBV5-3 is designated an ORF whose function remains uncertain. The junction had 8 bases not matched to a gene; V was cut back by 1 base and J by 5 bases. The CDR3 has 15 amino acids.

The chain links TRBV12-5 to TRBJ2-3, with D uncertain. The germline V gene has CDR1 LGHNT and CDR2 FRNRAP. V lost 1 base and J lost 2, with 22 bases in between. CDR3 length: 19 residues. The CDR3 coding sequence is TGTGCTAGTGGTTTGGAGTCTTTCGGTACCCCTCGTCACACAGATACGCAGTATTTT. Translating it yields CASGLESFGTPRHTDTQYF.

This rearrangement joins TRBV7-3 to TRBJ1-1, with D tentatively TRBD1 (6 bases). The V gene's germline CDR1 is SGHTA and CDR2 FQGTGA. The CDR3 loop spans 15 amino acids. Trimming left V 4 bases short and J 0 bases short, with 12 bases between. The CDR3 loop is CASSYIRQVNTEAFF. The CDR3 DNA follows: TGTGCCAGCAGCTATATACGACAGGTGAACACTGAAGCTTTCTTT.

V usage is TRBV30 and J usage is TRBJ2-7; 9 bases match TRBD1. The germline V gene has CDR1 GTSNPN and CDR2 SVGIG (reference sequence). The CDR3 is made up of 13 amino acids. The ends lost 3 bases at V and 2 bases at J; junction bases unmatched: 2. The CDR3 DNA follows: TGTGCCTGGAGAAGGACAGGGGCCTACGAGCAGTACTTC. As protein: CAWRRTGAYEQYF.

The chain employs TRBV5-1 and TRBJ1-4, with 11 bases identical to TRBD1. Germline V CDR1 and CDR2: SGHRS, YFSETQ. The CDR3 consists of 15 residues. With 0 bases clipped from V and 8 bases from J, the junction kept 3 bases outside the gene matches. CDR3 residues: CASSLDRDRGEKLFF. In DNA form, the CDR3 reads TGCGCCAGCAGCTTGGACCGGGACAGGGGGGAAAAACTGTTTTTT.

CDR3 DNA sequence: TGTGCCAGCAGCCAAGTGGGGGGGCGAAGTCATACGCAGTATTTT. It yields the protein CASSQVGGRSHTQYF. The chain couples TRBV14 to TRBJ2-3; D is possibly TRBD2 (7 bases). The CDR3 has 15 amino acids. CDR1 is SGHDN and CDR2 is FVKESK in the germline V gene. With 1 base removed from V and 7 bases from J, the gap between germline ends came to 15 bases.

This clone was observed a single time. The chain uses TRBV5-1 and TRBJ1-3, with 7 bases identical to TRBD1. V dropped 3 bases and J dropped 0; count of bases not matched to a gene: 6. CDR3 length equals 16 residues. The V gene's germline CDR1 is SGHRS and CDR2 YFSETQ. DNA for the CDR3: TGCGCCAGCAGCTGGGACAGACCTCTCTCTGGAAACACCATATATTTT. Translated, it gives CASSWDRPLSGNTIYF.

The CDR3 is CASSAPGQNFGEQYV. CDR3 nucleotides: TGTGCCAGCAGCGCTCCGGGACAGAACTTCGGCGAGCAGTACGTC. The chain couples TRBV5-6 to TRBJ2-7, with 7 bases that match TRBD1. Germline V gene lookup returns CDR1 SGHDT and CDR2 YYEEEE. With V trimmed by 4 bases and J by 6 bases, 13 bases remained unmatched. The CDR3 extends over 15 amino acids.

This clone was recorded only once. The rearrangement uses TRBV19 and TRBJ2-1; the match to TRBD1 covers 9 bases. V shed 4 bases and J 5 bases; nucleotides not matched to a gene: 3. The CDR3 extends over 14 amino acids. Germline V gene sequence: CDR1 LNHDA, CDR2 SQIVND (reference sequence). Written as DNA, the CDR3 is TGTGCCAGTAGTAGGACAGGGGTCCACAATGAGCAGTTCTTC. As protein: CASSRTGVHNEQFF.

The chain employs TRBV5-1 and TRBJ2-2; 13 nucleotides line up with TRBD2. CDR1 is SGHRS and CDR2 is YFSETQ in the germline V gene. V shed 1 base, J shed 5 bases, and the junction held 11 bases outside the gene matches. The CDR3 loop spans 19 amino acids. The CDR3 reads CASSLTRRLAGGGTGELFF. In DNA, the CDR3 is TGCGCCAGCAGCTTGACCAGGAGACTAGCGGGGGGAGGAACCGGGGAGCTGTTTTTT.

The CDR3 reads CASSIDWSGILGDGYTF. The DNA of the CDR3 is TGTGCCAGTAGTATAGATTGGTCCGGGATTCTCGGGGATGGCTACACCTTC. This chain uses TRBV19 with TRBJ1-2; D not resolved. The germline V gene has CDR1 LNHDA and CDR2 SQIVND (reference sequence). The CDR3 length is 17 residues. V shed 0 bases and J shed 6 bases, with 20 bases lying between them.

This chain joins TRBV7-8 and TRBJ1-2, with D possibly matching TRBD1 (6 bases). The germline V gene has CDR1 SGHVS and CDR2 FQNEAQ. The ends were cut back, 5 bases at V and 2 bases at J, with 9 bases in the middle. This CDR3 has 13 amino acids. CDR3 sequence reads: CASSPRGNYGYTF. The CDR3 nucleotides are TGTGCCAGCAGCCCCAGGGGAAACTATGGCTACACCTTC.

V usage is TRBV28 and J usage is TRBJ2-2, with D perhaps TRBD2 (7 bases). Germline V lookup: CDR1 MDHEN, CDR2 SYDVKM. Between the trimmed V and J ends, which lost 4 bases and 5 bases, there was a span of 32 bases. This CDR3 comprises 21 residues. The CDR3 sequence: CASSYPWPSRGRRGGTGELFF. The DNA of the CDR3 is TGTGCCAGCAGTTATCCCTGGCCGTCGCGGGGGCGTCGAGGAGGGACCGGGGAGCTGTTTTTT. The entire variable domain, with the rest obtained from reference TRBV28 and TRBJ2-2, is as follows: DVKVTQSSRYLVKRTGEKVFLECVQDMDHENMFWYRQDPGLGLRLIYFSYDVKMKEKGDIPEGYSVSREKKERFSLILESASTNQTSMYLCASSYPWPSRGRRGGTGELFFGEGSRLTVL.

The V and J genes are TRBV7-5 and TRBJ2-1; TRBD2, the D gene given by the table, was not confirmed from the DNA. TRBV7-5 is a listed pseudogene. The CDR3 is made up of 12 amino acids. CDR3 DNA sequence: TGTGTCAGAAGCCCGGGGGGGGTGAGGCAGTTCTTC. Encoded protein: CVRSPGGVRQFF.

The table lists this clone with a count of one. The chain links TRBV5-4 to TRBJ2-1, with 8 positions matching TRBD2. CDR1 is SGHNT and CDR2 is YYREEE in the germline V gene (reference sequence). J lost 8 bases, V lost 1 base, and 2 bases had no gene match. The CDR3 extends over 13 amino acids. The CDR3 DNA reads TGTGCCAGCAGCTTGCGGCGGGGGGATGAGCAGTTCTTC. This sequence encodes CASSLRRGDEQFF.

The chain combines TRBV3-1 (or the pseudogene TRBV3-2) with TRBJ2-3, with D possibly being TRBD2 (7 bases). Trimming cost V 1 base and J 8 bases, with 25 bases left between them. This CDR3 comprises 18 residues. CDR1 LGHDT and CDR2 YNNKEL come from the germline V gene (reference sequence). Written as DNA, the CDR3 is TGTGCCAGCAGCCAAGTGGCAGGTTTGGGGGGGCGGAGTGGTACGCAGTATTTT. This translates into CASSQVAGLGGRSGTQYF.

The CDR3 is CASSPGQAGHYGYTF. In DNA form, the CDR3 reads TGTGCCAGCAGTCCCGGACAGGCTGGACACTATGGCTACACCTTC. The V and J genes are TRBV7-9 and TRBJ1-2, with TRBD1 matching over 7 bases. Germline V gene data show CDR1 as SEHNR and CDR2 as FQNEAQ (reference sequence). The CDR3 totals 15 residues. The V gene end was trimmed by 6 bases and the J gene end by 3 bases; junction bases not matched to a gene: 10.

This sequence joins TRBV3-1 (or the pseudogene TRBV3-2) and TRBJ2-3; TRBD2 aligns across 8 bases. J was trimmed by 0 bases and V by 4 bases; bases with no gene match: 6. The CDR3 loop spans 16 amino acids. Germline V gene data show CDR1 as LGHDT and CDR2 as YNNKEL (reference sequence). The CDR3 DNA reads TGTGCCAGCAGCCGTAACGGGGGGGCAAGCACAGATACGCAGTATTTT. Protein sequence: CASSRNGGASTDTQYF.

This chain links TRBV7-9 with TRBJ2-7, with D possibly being TRBD1 (5 bases). The V and J ends lost 4 bases and 3 bases respectively, with 16 bases between them. Germline CDR1 SEHNR, CDR2 FQNEAQ (reference sequence). CDR3 length: 15 residues. Here the CDR3 DNA reads TGTGCCAGCAGCTCCAGGGCCGAGGTAGTCTACGAGCAGTACTTC. The encoded protein is CASSSRAEVVYEQYF.

This chain joins TRBV7-3 and TRBJ2-3; D might be TRBD2 (5 bases). The CDR3 has 14 residues. Trimming left V 5 bases short and J 3 bases short, with 12 bases between. The germline V gene has CDR1 SGHTA and CDR2 FQGTGA. The CDR3 protein is CASSDTGSTDTQYF. CDR3 coding DNA: TGTGCCAGCAGCGATACGGGGTCAACAGATACGCAGTATTTT.

The rearrangement uses TRBV9 and TRBJ2-6; maybe TRBD2 (5 bases). Germline CDR1 is SGDLS and CDR2 is YYNGEE. This CDR3 spans 15 amino acids. Trimming shortened V by 4 bases and J by 6 bases, and 14 bases separated the two germline ends. CDR3 sequence: CASSPDWGTANVLTF. CDR3 sequence (DNA): TGTGCCAGCAGCCCGGACTGGGGTACGGCCAACGTCCTGACTTTC.

The CDR3 is CASSVLANTEAFF. The CDR3, as DNA: TGTGCCAGCAGTGTTTTGGCGAACACTGAAGCTTTCTTT. V usage is TRBV12-3 or TRBV12-4 and J usage is TRBJ1-1; no definite D call. This CDR3 is built from 13 residues. V was trimmed by 5 bases and J by 1 base, leaving 8 bases between them.

The gene calls are TRBV3-1 (or the pseudogene TRBV3-2) and TRBJ2-1; D is uncertain. CDR3 size: 13 residues. Deletions cut 4 bases from V and 3 bases from J, with 7 bases between. The germline gives CDR1 LGHDT, CDR2 YNNKEL (reference sequence). The CDR3 loop reads CASSPLGYNEQFF. CDR3 coding DNA: TGTGCCAGCAGCCCCCTCGGCTACAATGAGCAGTTCTTC.

This chain joins TRBV5-1 and TRBJ1-2, with D possibly being TRBD1 (6 bases). The CDR3 runs to 15 residues. Deletions cut 3 bases from V and 6 bases from J, with 18 bases between. Germline loops: CDR1 SGHRS, CDR2 YFSETQ. CDR3: CASSSIRTERDGYTF. In DNA form, the CDR3 reads TGCGCCAGCAGCTCCATCAGGACAGAACGGGATGGCTACACCTTC.

V gene TRBV5-4 combines with J gene TRBJ1-2, with a possible D match to TRBD1 (6 bases). V lost 6 bases to trimming and J lost 3 bases, with 18 bases between them. This CDR3 spans 15 amino acids. In germline, CDR1 is SGHNT, CDR2 YYREEE (reference sequence). The CDR3 is CASTLDRSRDYGYTF. The CDR3 DNA reads TGTGCCAGCACCCTGGACAGATCCCGCGACTATGGCTACACCTTC. The full variable domain, its missing parts supplied by reference TRBV5-4 and TRBJ1-2, is ETGVTQSPTHLIKTRGQQVTLRCSSQSGHNTVSWYQQALGQGPQFIFQYYREEENGRGNFPPRFSGLQFPNYSSELNVNALELDDSALYLCASTLDRSRDYGYTFGSGTRLTVV.